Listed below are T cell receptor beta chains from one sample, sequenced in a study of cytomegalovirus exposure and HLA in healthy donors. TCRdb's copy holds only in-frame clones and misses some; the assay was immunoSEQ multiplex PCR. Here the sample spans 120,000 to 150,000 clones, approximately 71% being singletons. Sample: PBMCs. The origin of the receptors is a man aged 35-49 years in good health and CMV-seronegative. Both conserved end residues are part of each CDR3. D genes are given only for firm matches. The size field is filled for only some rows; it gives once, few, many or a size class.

TGTGCCAGCGGAGCGGGGGGGAAATCCACAGATACGCAGTATTTT	CASGAGGKSTDTQYF	TRBV14	TRBJ2-3	TRBD2	NA
TGTGCCGGCAGCCCCTTTCAAACAGGGGACCTCTACACCTTC	CAGSPFQTGDLYTF	TRBV7-6	TRBJ1-2	TRBD1	NA
TGTGCCAGCAGCTTAAGGGCCGGCCCGGGGAATTCACCCCTCCACTTT	CASSLRAGPGNSPLHF	TRBV7-6	TRBJ1-6	NA	once
TGTGCCAGCAGCCCCGGGACCTATAATTCACCCCTCCACTTT	CASSPGTYNSPLHF	TRBV9	TRBJ1-6	NA	NA
TGTGCCAGCAGTGAATCGGGGACACGGAGTAGTTCACCCCTCCACTTT	CASSESGTRSSSPLHF	TRBV2	TRBJ1-6	NA	NA
TGTGCCAGCAGCTCCCGGACAGCCCCATCGGGCCATGAGCAGTTCTTC	CASSSRTAPSGHEQFF	TRBV13	TRBJ2-1	NA	NA
TGTGCCAGCAGCTTAGGAGGGAACCAAGAGACCCAGTACTTC	CASSLGGNQETQYF	TRBV7-2	TRBJ2-5	NA	NA
TGTGCCAGCCCCGGGACAGGGCGCACAGATACGCAGTATTTT	CASPGTGRTDTQYF	TRBV2	TRBJ2-3	TRBD1	NA
TGTGCCAGCAGTTTATACAGACAGGGGGCGAATGAAAAACTGTTTTTT	CASSLYRQGANEKLFF	TRBV7-2	TRBJ1-4	TRBD1	NA
TGTGCCAGCAGTTACTCCAGGGGGGACACTGAAGCTTTCTTT	CASSYSRGDTEAFF	TRBV6-5	TRBJ1-1	TRBD1	NA
TGCGCCAGCAGCTTGGGATCCTCTAGTGGCAGGGATGCAAGCTACGAGCAGTACTTC	CASSLGSSSGRDASYEQYF	TRBV5-1	TRBJ2-7	NA	NA
TGTGCTAGTGGTCCCGCAGGGGAAGGGGCTTACGAGCAGTACTTC	CASGPAGEGAYEQYF	TRBV12-5	TRBJ2-7	NA	NA
TGTGCCAGTACCCCAGTGGGGGCCGACAGGGCTGACTATGGCTACACCTTC	CASTPVGADRADYGYTF	TRBV19	TRBJ1-2	TRBD1	NA
TGTGCCAGTAGGGGGGACTCGGAGACCGGGGAGCTGTTTTTT	CASRGDSETGELFF	TRBV19	TRBJ2-2	NA	NA
TGTGCCAGCAGCTTAGGGGACAGGGAATCCTACGAGCAGTACTTC	CASSLGDRESYEQYF	TRBV13	TRBJ2-7	TRBD1	few
TGTGCCAGCAGCACGGGACCAGGGGGCTTTTCCTACGAGCAGTACTTC	CASSTGPGGFSYEQYF	TRBV5-6	TRBJ2-7	TRBD1	many
TGTGCCAGCAGCCCGGGACAGGGCGCCTACGAGCAGTACTTC	CASSPGQGAYEQYF	TRBV7-2	TRBJ2-7	TRBD1	NA
TGTGCCAGCAGCTCAACGGGGAGTTGGCCCCTCCACTTT	CASSSTGSWPLHF	TRBV7-9	TRBJ1-6	NA	NA
TGCGCCAGCAGTCAGGGGGCGGGAAACACTGAAGCTTTCTTT	CASSQGAGNTEAFF	TRBV5-1	TRBJ1-1	TRBD1	NA
TGTGCCATCAGGCAGGGACTAGCCCACAATGAGCAGTTCTTC	CAIRQGLAHNEQFF	TRBV10-3	TRBJ2-1	TRBD2	NA
TGTGCCAGCAGCACCGAATCAGGGTTGCTGTTAACTGAAGCTTTCTTT	CASSTESGLLLTEAFF	TRBV7-8	TRBJ1-1	NA	NA
TGTGCCAGCAGCAGAGGACATTGGAGCTCCTACAATGAGCAGTTCTTC	CASSRGHWSSYNEQFF	TRBV7-9	TRBJ2-1	NA	NA
TGTGCCAGCAGCGTAGGCTTAACGGGTGGCTACACCTTC	CASSVGLTGGYTF	TRBV9	TRBJ1-2	NA	NA
TGCGCCAGCAGCTTAGAGGGTTGGGGCACTGAAGCTTTCTTT	CASSLEGWGTEAFF	TRBV5-1	TRBJ1-1	NA	NA
TGTGCCAGCAGCTTAGCAGGGCAGGGCTCTGGCTACACCTTC	CASSLAGQGSGYTF	TRBV7-8	TRBJ1-2	NA	NA
TGTGCCAGCAGTGGACAGGGCAATGGCTACACCTTC	CASSGQGNGYTF	TRBV2	TRBJ1-2	TRBD1	NA
TGCGCCAGCAGCTTGGTGAGAAGTCAAGAGACCCAGTACTTC	CASSLVRSQETQYF	TRBV5-1	TRBJ2-5	NA	NA
TGCGCCAGCAGCCAAGATACGGCAGGCACCTATGGCTACACCTTC	CASSQDTAGTYGYTF	TRBV4-3	TRBJ1-2	NA	NA
TGTGCCAGCAGCCAAGACCCCATACAGGGGGCGGGGTCAGATACGCAGTATTTT	CASSQDPIQGAGSDTQYF	TRBV4-2	TRBJ2-3	TRBD1	many
TGTGCCAGTAGCCGTCGGGAAATGAACACTGAAGCTTTCTTT	CASSRREMNTEAFF	TRBV19	TRBJ1-1	NA	NA
TGTGCCAGCAGTCAACGGACAGGGTACGAGCAGTACTTC	CASSQRTGYEQYF	TRBV6-5	TRBJ2-7	TRBD1	few
TGTGCCACCACGGCAGGGGAATATGGCTACACCTTC	CATTAGEYGYTF	TRBV7-2	TRBJ1-2	NA	NA
TGTGCCAGCAGCAAATGGCGCAGGGGGTCCCAGTACTTC	CASSKWRRGSQYF	TRBV21-1	TRBJ2-5	NA	NA
TGTGCCAGCAGCTTAGGCGTAAATCAGCCCCAGCATTTT	CASSLGVNQPQHF	TRBV7-2	TRBJ1-5	NA	NA
TGTGCCAGCCGGGGGGTGGGAGGGTACCAAGAGACCCAGTACTTC	CASRGVGGYQETQYF	TRBV25-1	TRBJ2-5	TRBD2	NA
TGTGCCAGTAGTCTCCGGGACAGCGGCTATGGCTACACCTTC	CASSLRDSGYGYTF	TRBV19	TRBJ1-2	TRBD1	NA
TGCGCCAGCAGCTTGAGCTCAGGGTTGATCTCTGGCTACACCTTC	CASSLSSGLISGYTF	TRBV5-1	TRBJ1-2	NA	NA
TGTGCCAGTAGTATAGACGACAGGTTCTATGGCTACACCTTC	CASSIDDRFYGYTF	TRBV19	TRBJ1-2	NA	NA
TGTGCCAGCAGCTCACCGGGACAGGGGAATCAGCCCCAGCATTTT	CASSSPGQGNQPQHF	TRBV7-9	TRBJ1-5	TRBD1	NA
TGTGCCACCACTAGCTCCTATAATTCACCCCTCCACTTT	CATTSSYNSPLHF	TRBV15	TRBJ1-6	NA	NA
TGCGCCAGCAGCGTCCGGGACATCTCCTACGAGCAGTACTTC	CASSVRDISYEQYF	TRBV4-1	TRBJ2-7	NA	few
TGTGCCAGCAGTTTAGGAGGGTTACCTTACGAGCAGTACTTC	CASSLGGLPYEQYF	TRBV27	TRBJ2-7	NA	NA
TGTGCCAGTAGTGTAACACCCGCGAACACCGGGGAGCTGTTTTTT	CASSVTPANTGELFF	TRBV19	TRBJ2-2	NA	NA
TGCGCCAGCAGCCAAGAAGAGCGGGGGGGCACAGATACGCAGTATTTT	CASSQEERGGTDTQYF	TRBV4-3	TRBJ2-3	TRBD2	NA
TGCGCCAGCAGCTTGCACAGGCCAGATACGCAGTATTTT	CASSLHRPDTQYF	TRBV5-1	TRBJ2-3	NA	few
TGTGCCAGCAGTTACGGGCTCTCTCAGAGCACAGATACGCAGTATTTT	CASSYGLSQSTDTQYF	TRBV6-5	TRBJ2-3	NA	few
TGTGCCACCAGCAGCCCCTTTGGACAGGGTGCTGAAAAACTGTTTTTT	CATSSPFGQGAEKLFF	TRBV15	TRBJ1-4	TRBD1	NA
TGTGCCAGTAGCATCCGGGACAGAGCGACCTACGAGCAGTACTTC	CASSIRDRATYEQYF	TRBV19	TRBJ2-7	TRBD1	NA
TGTGCCAGCAGCTCGGACTCTATAGTTGTGAACACTGAAGCTTTCTTT	CASSSDSIVVNTEAFF	TRBV7-9	TRBJ1-1	NA	few
TGCGCCGGGCAACAGGGGACGGACAATGAGCAGTTCTTC	CAGQQGTDNEQFF	TRBV10-1	TRBJ2-1	TRBD1	NA
TGTGCCTGCCTAGCCCTCGAGGGGAACACTGAAGCTTTCTTT	CACLALEGNTEAFF	TRBV6-1	TRBJ1-1	NA	NA
TGTGCCAGCAGCCCCACCGGGAACAACTACGAGCAGTACTTC	CASSPTGNNYEQYF	TRBV7-2	TRBJ2-7	NA	NA
TGTGCCAGCAGCGTAGGGGGGGCAGATACGCAGTATTTT	CASSVGGADTQYF	TRBV9	TRBJ2-3	NA	NA
TGCGCCAGCAGCTGGGGACAGTCCTACGAGCAGTACTTC	CASSWGQSYEQYF	TRBV5-1	TRBJ2-7	TRBD1	NA
TGCGCCAGCAGCTTGGCCTTGGGAGGCGAGCAGTACTTC	CASSLALGGEQYF	TRBV5-1	TRBJ2-7	NA	NA